One sample yielded the 2 T cell receptor beta chains listed below, sequenced in a study of blood T cell repertoires in COVID-19 (dated by TCRdb to 2019 to 2021). The library came from the immunoSEQ multiplex PCR assay. As stored in TCRdb, this immuneACCESS dataset retains in-frame rearrangements with V and J assigned. A fraction of the clones does not appear; measured against another copy, unresolved V genes explain less than half of the discrepancy, and the remainder lacks a known reason. Across this sample there are just over 200,000 clones, with roughly 80% seen only once. The top ten clones comprise 5.5% of the sample. The specimen sequenced was peripheral blood. The receptors come from an older woman with acute or convalescent COVID-19.

This chain links TRBV30 with TRBJ1-1, with 7 bases matching TRBD1. CDR3 length: 13 residues. The J segment lost 4 bases and the V segment lost 2 bases, leaving 4 bases of the junction unmatched. The germline V gene encodes CDR1 GTSNPN and CDR2 SVGIG (reference sequence). The chain's CDR3 is CAWSTGVSTEAFF. CDR3 nucleotide sequence: TGTGCCTGGAGTACAGGGGTTAGCACTGAAGCTTTCTTT.

The chain is built from TRBV7-9 and TRBJ2-1, with TRBD2 identical over 7 bases. Per the germline V gene, CDR1 is SEHNR and CDR2 is FQNEAQ (reference sequence). J lost 8 bases, V lost 5 bases, and 12 bases had no gene match. The CDR3 is 15 amino acids. CDR3 bases: TGTGCCAGCAGCCCGCAGGGAGGGCCTTTTCATGAGCAGTTCTTC. It yields the protein CASSPQGGPFHEQFF.